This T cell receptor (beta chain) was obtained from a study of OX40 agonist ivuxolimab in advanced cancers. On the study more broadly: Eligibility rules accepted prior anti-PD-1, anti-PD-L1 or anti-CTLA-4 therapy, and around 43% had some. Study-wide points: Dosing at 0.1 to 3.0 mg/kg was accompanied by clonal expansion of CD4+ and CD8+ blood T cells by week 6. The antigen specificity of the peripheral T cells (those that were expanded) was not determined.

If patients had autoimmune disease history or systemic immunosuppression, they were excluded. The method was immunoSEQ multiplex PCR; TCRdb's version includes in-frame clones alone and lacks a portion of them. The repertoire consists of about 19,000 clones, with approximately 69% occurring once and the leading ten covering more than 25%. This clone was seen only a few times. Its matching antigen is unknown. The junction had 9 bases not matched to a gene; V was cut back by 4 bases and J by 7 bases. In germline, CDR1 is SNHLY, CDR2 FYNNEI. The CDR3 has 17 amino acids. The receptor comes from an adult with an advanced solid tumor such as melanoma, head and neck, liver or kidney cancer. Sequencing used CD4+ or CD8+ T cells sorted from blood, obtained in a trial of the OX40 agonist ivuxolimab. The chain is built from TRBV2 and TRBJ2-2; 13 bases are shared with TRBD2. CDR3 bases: TGTGCCAGCAGTGGAACTGGACTAGCGGGAGCCCTCGGGGAGCTGTTTTTT. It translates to CASSGTGLAGALGELFF.